The 11 T cell receptor beta chains below all came from one sample that was sequenced in a study of T-cell reconstitution after alpha-beta-depleted transplantation in children. Preparation of the TCRbeta library was carried out with unique molecular identifiers. TCRdb re-analysed the PCR reads in MiXCR, keeping a single row per CDR3 protein. The profile shows approximately 430,000 distinct CDR3 sequences, roughly 16% of them singletons. The sample in question was PBMCs, mostly from graft donor cells, obtained 360 days after TCRalphabeta/CD19-depleted stem cell transplant. The receptors were sampled from a boy less than two years old who had a stem cell transplant for Wiskott-Aldrich syndrome, so the T cells may come from the graft donor.

V and J are TRBV12-3 or TRBV12-4 and TRBJ1-6; possible D gene TRBD1, 5 bases. V gave up 2 bases and J gave up 9 bases, with 17 bases separating them. This CDR3 is 16 amino acids long. Here the CDR3 DNA reads TGTGCCAGCAGTTTACCGAGGGACCGACGGGTTTCACCCCTCCACTTT. This gives the protein CASSLPRDRRVSPLHF.

Note on this clonotype: Mismatch with germline at one junction end may stem from a read error. The chain joins TRBV20-1 to TRBJ2-1, with 10 nucleotides matching TRBD2. This CDR3 has 13 amino acids. Germline CDR1 is DFQATT and CDR2 is SNEGSKA (reference sequence). This chain's CDR3 is CSATSGAYNEQFF. The CDR3 DNA sequence: TGCAGCGCTACTAGCGGGGCCTACAATGAGCAGTTCTTC.

V and J are TRBV6-5 and TRBJ2-2, with D unclear. V gave up 3 bases and J gave up 7 bases, with 9 bases separating them. Germline V CDR1 and CDR2: MNHEY, SVGAGI. This CDR3 is built from 13 residues. CDR3 sequence reads: CASSYFVDGELFF. The DNA for the CDR3 is TGTGCCAGCAGTTATTTCGTCGACGGGGAGCTGTTTTTT.

The rearrangement links TRBV18 to TRBJ2-7, with D possibly TRBD1 on 6 matching bases. The CDR3 length is 16 residues. Trimming stripped 4 bases from V and 5 bases from J, with 21 bases between. Germline V CDR1 and CDR2: KGHSH, LQKENI. The CDR3 DNA sequence: TGTGCCAGCTCACAAGGACAGCCCTTAGACGGTGACGAGCAGTACTTC. Translated, it gives CASSQGQPLDGDEQYF.

The chain uses TRBV7-9 and TRBJ2-3; weak D call: TRBD1 (5 bases). This CDR3 has 16 residues. Germline V gene data show CDR1 as SEHNR and CDR2 as FQNEAQ (reference sequence). V was pared by 2 bases and J by 3 bases, with 15 bases between. The CDR3 loop reads CASSLPPGRATDTQYF. The DNA of the CDR3 is TGTGCCAGCAGCTTACCACCGGGCAGGGCAACAGATACGCAGTATTTT. Combining the CDR3 with reference TRBV7-9 and TRBJ2-3 gives the whole variable domain DTGVSQNPRHKITKRGQNVTFRCDPISEHNRLYWYRQTLGQGPEFLTYFQNEAQLEKSRLLSDRFSAERPKGSFSTLEIQRTEQGDSAMYLCASSLPPGRATDTQYFGPGTRLTVL.

CDR3 in amino acids: CASSLELAGRYF. The CDR3 coding sequence is TGTGCCAGCAGCTTAGAACTAGCGGGGAGGTATTTT. The genes are TRBV7-2 and TRBJ2-3; 10 bases match TRBD2. Per germline, CDR1 SGHTA and CDR2 FQGNSA. CDR3 size: 12 residues. After removal of 1 base from V and 14 bases from J, the junction contained 3 bases not matched to a gene.

This clonotype has more than one count but fewer than ten. This chain links TRBV20-1 with TRBJ2-1, with 13 bases lining up with TRBD2. The V segment lost 5 bases and the J segment 4 bases; nucleotides outside the gene matches: 11. Germline V gene lookup returns CDR1 DFQATT and CDR2 SNEGSKA (reference sequence). The CDR3 covers 17 residues. The CDR3 nucleotides are TGCAGTGCTCGGTCTAGACTAGCGGGAGGTTGGTACAATGAGCAGTTCTTC. It yields the protein CSARSRLAGGWYNEQFF.

This clonotype has only a few counts. V and J are TRBV10-3 and TRBJ2-5, with 8 bases aligning to TRBD2. Looked up from germline, CDR1 is ENHRY and CDR2 is SYGVKD. The V gene end was trimmed by 4 bases and the J gene end by 5 bases; junction bases not matched to a gene: 6. CDR3 length equals 14 residues. This CDR3 is CAISGAGVDETQYF. CDR3 DNA sequence: TGTGCCATCAGTGGAGCGGGGGTGGATGAGACCCAGTACTTC.

The rearrangement links TRBV12-5 to TRBJ2-2; D might be TRBD2 (6 bases). Between the trimmed V and J ends, which lost 3 bases and 0 bases, there was a span of 14 bases. Per germline, CDR1 LGHNT and CDR2 FRNRAP. The CDR3 has 17 residues. The chain's CDR3 is CASGFGEVRTNTGELFF. The CDR3 nucleotides are TGTGCTAGTGGTTTTGGGGAGGTCCGAACGAACACCGGGGAGCTGTTTTTT.

The chain joins TRBV11-2 to TRBJ2-2; a possible D gene is TRBD2 (6 bases). In germline, CDR1 is SGHAT, CDR2 FQNNGV. There are 16 residues in the CDR3. Trimming took off 2 bases at V and 5 bases at J, with 15 bases between the two ends. CDR3 nucleotide sequence: TGTGCCAGCAGCTTACCTTGGAGGGGACGGACCGGGGAGCTGTTTTTT. This translates into CASSLPWRGRTGELFF.

The chain has TRBV5-1 and TRBJ2-2; D perhaps matches TRBD1 (5 bases). V lost 3 bases and J 3 bases, leaving 12 bases between the germline ends. This CDR3 has 15 amino acids. Germline CDR1 SGHRS, CDR2 YFSETQ. CDR3 sequence: CASSSGRVYTGELFF. The CDR3 coding sequence is TGCGCCAGCAGCTCGGGCAGGGTCTACACCGGGGAGCTGTTTTTT.